This entry lists 13 T cell receptor beta chains sequenced from one sample in a study of shared clonotypes between healthy human individuals. The data were produced by immunoSEQ multiplex PCR, yet TCRdb's version contains in-frame clones alone and is incomplete. The sample consists of around 1.9 million clones, 85% to 95% of them appearing once. CD45RO-negative, CCR7-selected cells formed the naive CD8 fraction, which excluded terminally differentiated effector memory CD45RA+ cells. Sequencing was carried out using naive CD8+ T cells from PBMCs. These receptor sequences come from a man aged 18 to 29 in good health. Some clones in this sample may be carry-over from other donors' samples.

This clone was seen a handful of times. The same CDR3 is also encoded by other DNA sequences in this sample. The CDR3 nucleotides are TGTGCCTGGAGCGAGGGGGGGCCGAATCAGCCCCAGCATTTT. Residues: CAWSEGGPNQPQHF. V and J are TRBV30 and TRBJ1-5, with a weak D call TRBD1 (6 bases). The CDR3 is 14 amino acids. In germline, CDR1 is GTSNPN, CDR2 SVGIG (reference sequence). V shed 3 bases and J shed 4 bases, with 13 bases lying between them.

V gene TRBV5-1 combines with J gene TRBJ2-7, with 8 positions matching TRBD2. V was clipped by 3 bases and J by 0 bases; unmatched bases: 8. There are 16 residues in the CDR3. CDR1 is SGHRS and CDR2 is YFSETQ in the germline V gene. The CDR3 region has the DNA TGCGCCAGCAGCTCGACTAGCGAGAGACTCTCCTACGAGCAGTACTTC. Translating gives CASSSTSERLSYEQYF.

Concerning this clone itself: Different DNA sequences within this sample yield the same CDR3. The gene calls are TRBV9 and TRBJ1-1, with D hard to call. CDR3 length equals 14 residues. Germline V gene lookup returns CDR1 SGDLS and CDR2 YYNGEE. The V end lost 0 bases, the J end lost 1 base, and 7 bases lay between the germline ends. CDR3 sequence (DNA): TGTGCCAGCAGCGTAGCGGGAGAGAACACTGAAGCTTTCTTT. It specifies CASSVAGENTEAFF.

The rearrangement uses TRBV28 and TRBJ2-7; D ambiguous. The germline V gene has CDR1 MDHEN and CDR2 SYDVKM. V lost 6 bases and J lost 6, with 9 bases in between. The CDR3 is made up of 11 amino acids. The CDR3 loop is CASSPSLEQYF. CDR3 nucleotide sequence: TGTGCCAGCAGCCCTTCGCTCGAGCAGTACTTC.

A note on this clone: Other nucleotide sequences from this sample produce the same CDR3. The rearrangement uses TRBV6-5 and TRBJ2-1; D is ambiguous. The CDR3 runs to 13 residues. Germline CDR1 MNHEY, CDR2 SVGAGI. V gave up 2 bases and J gave up 6 bases, with 8 bases separating them. CDR3 loop: CASSYGLGNEQFF. The CDR3 nucleotides read TGTGCCAGCAGTTACGGTCTAGGCAATGAGCAGTTCTTC.

The chain joins TRBV27 to TRBJ2-3, with 10 nucleotides matching TRBD2. There are 17 residues in the CDR3. Germline V lookup: CDR1 MNHEY, CDR2 SMNVEV (reference sequence). V shed 5 bases and J 4 bases; nucleotides not matched to a gene: 12. The CDR3 sequence is CASSPSASGSYADTQYF. The DNA of the CDR3 is TGTGCCAGCAGTCCCTCAGCTAGCGGGAGTTACGCAGATACGCAGTATTTT.

This chain joins TRBV11-3 and TRBJ2-7, with a possible D match to TRBD2 (5 bases). CDR1 and CDR2 from the germline V gene are SGHNT and YENEEA. Deletions cut 3 bases from V and 5 bases from J, with 11 bases between. The CDR3 loop spans 13 amino acids. The DNA of the CDR3 is TGTGCCAGCAGCTTGCGGGTTGGGCACGAGCAGTACTTC. Translated: CASSLRVGHEQYF.

This clone was seen a handful of times. The J gene is TRBJ1-1, the V gene TRBV30, with a tentative D call TRBD1 (6 bases). The CDR3 totals 14 residues. Germline V gene sequence: CDR1 GTSNPN, CDR2 SVGIG (reference sequence). V shed 8 bases and J shed 2 bases, with 18 bases lying between them. The CDR3 sequence: CAGRHRGANTEAFF. The CDR3 nucleotides read TGTGCCGGCCGACACCGGGGGGCTAACACTGAAGCTTTCTTT.

The chain uses TRBV27 and TRBJ2-3; D may be TRBD1 or TRBD2 (6 bases each). CDR3 length: 16 residues. V lost 1 base to trimming and J lost 2 bases, with 13 bases between them. CDR1 and CDR2 from the germline V gene are MNHEY and SMNVEV (reference sequence). The CDR3 nucleotides are TGTGCCAGCAGTTTATTGGGGGGCACCTCCACAGATACGCAGTATTTT. The encoded protein is CASSLLGGTSTDTQYF.

The chain has TRBV28 and TRBJ2-1; 7 nucleotides align to TRBD1. This CDR3 contains 11 residues. After removal of 3 bases from V and 14 bases from J, the junction contained 4 bases not matched to a gene. Germline CDR1 and CDR2: MDHEN and SYDVKM. In nucleotides, the CDR3 is TGTGCCAGCAGTTTTGGGCAGGGGGAGTTCTTC. Translation: CASSFGQGEFF.

Written as DNA, the CDR3 is TGTGCCAGCAGTGAAACGGCGTTTGAGCAGTTCTTC. Its translation is CASSETAFEQFF. V usage is TRBV2 and J usage is TRBJ2-1; no reliable D call. The V and J ends lost 2 bases and 9 bases respectively, with 8 bases between them. Germline V gene sequence: CDR1 SNHLY, CDR2 FYNNEI. The CDR3 spans 12 residues. Filled out from reference TRBV2 and TRBJ2-1, the complete variable domain reads EPEVTQTPSHQVTQMGQEVILRCVPISNHLYFYWYRQILGQKVEFLVSFYNNEISEKSEIFDDQFSVERPDGSNFTLKIRSTKLEDSAMYFCASSETAFEQFFGPGTRLTVL.

This chain uses TRBV30 with TRBJ1-6, with D uncertain. CDR1 is GTSNPN, CDR2 SVGIG, per germline (reference sequence). V gave up 2 bases and J gave up 8 bases, with 13 bases separating them. This CDR3 is built from 14 residues. CDR3 amino acids: CAWSFGVRDSPLHF. The DNA for the CDR3 is TGTGCCTGGAGTTTCGGGGTCCGGGATTCACCCCTCCACTTT.

The rearrangement links TRBV27 to TRBJ2-1, with TRBD2 identical over 12 bases. The CDR3 contains 20 residues. The germline V gene has CDR1 MNHEY and CDR2 SMNVEV (reference sequence). Trimming took 6 bases from V and 5 from J; bases not matched to a gene: 20. The DNA of the CDR3 is TGTGCCAGCAGCCAACCAGCGCTAGCGGGAGGGCCCGCCGCACACAATGAGCAGTTCTTC. As protein: CASSQPALAGGPAAHNEQFF.